This TCR beta chain emerged from a study of CD4+ T cells in melanoma. Overall study results and limits: Neoantigen-specific CD4+ T cells in melanoma reportedly had diverse differentiation states. CD8+ T cell, macrophage and B cell function reportedly correlated with neoantigen-specific CD4+ T cells.

With respect to this clone: Its target is not known.

Method: immunoSEQ multiplex PCR; TCRdb's copy keeps in-frame clones and lacks some. The sample includes over 3,000 clones, approximately 66% of them seen just once. The CDR3 length is 14 residues. The V end lost 6 bases, the J end lost 3 bases, and 15 bases lay between the germline ends. Germline V lookup: CDR1 MNHEY, CDR2 SVGAGI. The sequence came from a human donor with melanoma. The chain carries TRBV6-5 and TRBJ2-7; D is perhaps TRBD2 (6 bases). The material sequenced was cells from a culture (not recorded whether cultured in vitro). The DNA for the CDR3 is TGTGCCAGCAGCGACGAAGGGAGGTACTACGAGCAGTACTTC. Translation: CASSDEGRYYEQYF.